This T cell receptor beta chain was obtained from a study of blood T cell repertoires in COVID-19. Study information: Acute-phase and convalescent COVID-19 samples originated in the United States, Italy and Spain. PBMCs, B-cell-depleted T cells, or T cells were the source of the cDNA or gDNA that made up the material.

V lost 0 bases, J lost 14 bases, and 20 bases lay in between. The CDR3 has 16 amino acids. Germline lookup yields CDR1 MGHRA and CDR2 YSYEKL. Under the authors' procedure: Amplification from reference gene primers served as the basis for estimated nucleated cell counts. TCRdb's table, derived via immunoSEQ multiplex PCR, lists solely in-frame clones and lacks some. V, J and clone size are taken as reported in that table, and D and trimming were inferred from the DNA itself. This sample carries around 120,000 clones, approximately 82% of them seen once, and the ten largest clones take approximately 7.6%.

This sequence was found in a man between 65 and 79 years old with active or convalescent COVID-19. Material for sequencing was peripheral blood. The chain carries TRBV4-1 and TRBJ1-6, with D possibly TRBD1 on 6 matching bases. CDR3 amino acids: CASSQDRQGHPAALHF. DNA of the CDR3: TGCGCCAGCAGCCAAGACCGGCAGGGACACCCCGCGGCCCTCCACTTT.